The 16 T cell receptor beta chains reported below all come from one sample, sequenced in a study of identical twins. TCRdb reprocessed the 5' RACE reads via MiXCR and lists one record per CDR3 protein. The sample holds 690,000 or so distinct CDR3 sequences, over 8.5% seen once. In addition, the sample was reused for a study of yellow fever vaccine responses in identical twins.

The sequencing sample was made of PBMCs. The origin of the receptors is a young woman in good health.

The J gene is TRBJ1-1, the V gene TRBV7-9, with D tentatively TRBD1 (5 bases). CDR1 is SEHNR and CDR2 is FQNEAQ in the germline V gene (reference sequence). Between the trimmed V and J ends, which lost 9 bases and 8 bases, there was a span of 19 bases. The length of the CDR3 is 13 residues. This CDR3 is CASGRGGEPEAFF. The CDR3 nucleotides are TGTGCCAGTGGGCGCGGGGGGGAGCCAGAAGCTTTCTTT.

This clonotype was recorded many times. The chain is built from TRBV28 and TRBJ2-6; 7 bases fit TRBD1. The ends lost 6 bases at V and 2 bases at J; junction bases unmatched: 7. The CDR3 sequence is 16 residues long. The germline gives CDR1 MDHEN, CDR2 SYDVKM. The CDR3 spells CASSLQQGPGANVLTF. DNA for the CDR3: TGTGCCAGCAGCCTCCAACAGGGGCCTGGGGCCAACGTCCTGACTTTC.

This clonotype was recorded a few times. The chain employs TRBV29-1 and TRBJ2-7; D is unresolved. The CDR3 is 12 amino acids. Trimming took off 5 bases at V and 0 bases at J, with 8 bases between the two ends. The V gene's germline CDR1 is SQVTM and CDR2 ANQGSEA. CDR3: CSVTQNSYEQYF. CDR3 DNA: TGCAGCGTTACTCAGAACTCCTACGAGCAGTACTTC.

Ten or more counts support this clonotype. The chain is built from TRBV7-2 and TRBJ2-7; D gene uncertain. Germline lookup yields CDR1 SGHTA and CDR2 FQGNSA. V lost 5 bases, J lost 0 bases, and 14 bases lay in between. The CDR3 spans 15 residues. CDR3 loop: CASSTDRASSYEQYF. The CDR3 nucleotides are TGTGCCAGCAGCACCGATCGGGCGAGCTCCTACGAGCAGTACTTC.

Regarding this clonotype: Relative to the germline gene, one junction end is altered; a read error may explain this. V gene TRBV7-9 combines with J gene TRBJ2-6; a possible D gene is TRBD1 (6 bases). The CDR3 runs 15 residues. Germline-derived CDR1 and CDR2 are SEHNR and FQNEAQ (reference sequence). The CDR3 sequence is CASSVAGAGANVLTF. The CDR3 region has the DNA TGTGCCAGCAGCGTAGCAGGGGCTGGGGCCAACGTCCTGACTTTC.

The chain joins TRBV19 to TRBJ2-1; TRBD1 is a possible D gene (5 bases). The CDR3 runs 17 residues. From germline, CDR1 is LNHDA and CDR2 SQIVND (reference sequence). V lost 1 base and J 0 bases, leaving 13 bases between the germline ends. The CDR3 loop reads CASSIGQGAISYNEQFF. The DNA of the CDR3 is TGTGCCAGTAGTATAGGCCAAGGGGCCATCTCCTACAATGAGCAGTTCTTC.

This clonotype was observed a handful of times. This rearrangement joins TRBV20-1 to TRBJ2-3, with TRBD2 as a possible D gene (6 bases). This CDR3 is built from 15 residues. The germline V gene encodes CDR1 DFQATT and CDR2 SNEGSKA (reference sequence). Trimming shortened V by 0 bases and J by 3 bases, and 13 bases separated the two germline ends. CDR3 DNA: TGCAGTGCTAGAGATCCCCCTGGGAGGACAGATACGCAGTATTTT. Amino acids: CSARDPPGRTDTQYF.

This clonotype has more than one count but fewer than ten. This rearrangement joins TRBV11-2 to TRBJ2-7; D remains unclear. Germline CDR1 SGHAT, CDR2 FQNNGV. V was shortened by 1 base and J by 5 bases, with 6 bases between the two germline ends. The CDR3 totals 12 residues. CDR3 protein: CASSLAFNEQYF. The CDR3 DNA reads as TGTGCCAGCAGCTTAGCGTTTAACGAGCAGTACTTC. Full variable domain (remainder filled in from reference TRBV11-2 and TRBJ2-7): EAGVAQSPRYKIIEKRQSVAFWCNPISGHATLYWYQQILGQGPKLLIQFQNNGVVDDSQLPKDRFSAERLKGVDSTLKIQPAKLEDSAVYLCASSLAFNEQYFGPGTRLTVT.

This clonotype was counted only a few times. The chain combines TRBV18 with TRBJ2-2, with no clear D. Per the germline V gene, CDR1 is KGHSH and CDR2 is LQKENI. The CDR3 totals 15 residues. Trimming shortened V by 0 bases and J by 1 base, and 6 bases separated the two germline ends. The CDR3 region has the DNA TGTGCCAGCTCACCACCGGCAGGGAACACCGGGGAGCTGTTTTTT. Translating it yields CASSPPAGNTGELFF.

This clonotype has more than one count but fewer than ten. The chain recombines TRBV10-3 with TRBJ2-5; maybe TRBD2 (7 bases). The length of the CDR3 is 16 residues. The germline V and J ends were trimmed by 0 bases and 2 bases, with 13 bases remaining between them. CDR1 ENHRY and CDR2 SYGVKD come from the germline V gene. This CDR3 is CAISESGGGIQETQYF. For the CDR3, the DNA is TGTGCCATCAGTGAGTCGGGAGGGGGGATTCAAGAGACCCAGTACTTC.

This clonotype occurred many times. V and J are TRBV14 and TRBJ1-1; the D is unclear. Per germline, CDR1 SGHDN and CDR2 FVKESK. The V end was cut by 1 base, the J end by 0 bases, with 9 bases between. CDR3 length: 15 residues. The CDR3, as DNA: TGTGCCAGCAGCCAAGCAACCGCCATGAACACTGAAGCTTTCTTT. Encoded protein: CASSQATAMNTEAFF. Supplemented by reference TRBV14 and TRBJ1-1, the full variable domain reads EAGVTQFPSHSVIEKGQTVTLRCDPISGHDNLYWYRRVMGKEIKFLLHFVKESKQDESGMPNNRFLAERTGGTYSTLKVQPAELEDSGVYFCASSQATAMNTEAFFGQGTRLTVV.

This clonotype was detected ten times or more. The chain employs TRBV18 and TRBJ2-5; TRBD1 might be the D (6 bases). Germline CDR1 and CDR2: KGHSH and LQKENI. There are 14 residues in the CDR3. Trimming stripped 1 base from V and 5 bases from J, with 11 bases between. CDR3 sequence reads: CASSPRQVRETQYF. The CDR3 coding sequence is TGTGCCAGCTCACCACGACAGGTGAGGGAGACCCAGTACTTC.

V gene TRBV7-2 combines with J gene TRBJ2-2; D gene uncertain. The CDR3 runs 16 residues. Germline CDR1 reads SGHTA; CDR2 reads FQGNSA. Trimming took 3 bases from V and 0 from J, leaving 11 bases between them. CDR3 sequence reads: CASSFRPDPNTGELFF. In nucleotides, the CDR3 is TGTGCCAGCAGCTTTCGCCCGGATCCGAACACCGGGGAGCTGTTTTTT.

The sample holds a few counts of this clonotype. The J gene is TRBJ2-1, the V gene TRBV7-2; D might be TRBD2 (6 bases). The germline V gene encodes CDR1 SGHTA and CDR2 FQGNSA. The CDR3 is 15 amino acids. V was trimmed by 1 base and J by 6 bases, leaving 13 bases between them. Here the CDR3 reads CASSLGVGGPNEQFF. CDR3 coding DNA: TGTGCCAGCAGCTTAGGAGTGGGGGGTCCCAATGAGCAGTTCTTC.

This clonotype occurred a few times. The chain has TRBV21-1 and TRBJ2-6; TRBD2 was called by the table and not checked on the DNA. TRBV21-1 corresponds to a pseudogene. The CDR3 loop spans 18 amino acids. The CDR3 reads CASSTSGGQFSGANVLTF. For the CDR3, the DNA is TGTGCCAGCAGCACGTCCGGAGGGCAGTTCTCTGGGGCCAACGTCCTGACTTTC.

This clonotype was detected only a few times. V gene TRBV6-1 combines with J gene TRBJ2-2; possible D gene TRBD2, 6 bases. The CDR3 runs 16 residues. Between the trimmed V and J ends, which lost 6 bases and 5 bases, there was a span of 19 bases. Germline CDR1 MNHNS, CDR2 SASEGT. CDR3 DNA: TGTGCCAGCAGCCGGGGACTCCTCGTACTTACCGGGGAGCTGTTTTTT. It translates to CASSRGLLVLTGELFF.